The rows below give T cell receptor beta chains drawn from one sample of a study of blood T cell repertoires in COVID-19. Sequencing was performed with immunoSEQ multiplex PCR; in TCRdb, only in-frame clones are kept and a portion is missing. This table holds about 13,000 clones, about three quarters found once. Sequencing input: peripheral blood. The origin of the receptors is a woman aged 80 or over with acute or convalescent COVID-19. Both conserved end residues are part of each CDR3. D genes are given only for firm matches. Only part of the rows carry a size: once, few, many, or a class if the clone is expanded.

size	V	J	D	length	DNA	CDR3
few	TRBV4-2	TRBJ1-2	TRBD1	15	TGTGCCAGCAGGGTACAGGGGGCGATCGACTATGGCTACACCTTC	CASRVQGAIDYGYTF
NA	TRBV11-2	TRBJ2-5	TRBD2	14	TGTGCCAGCAGACGACTAGCGGGGAGAGAGACCCAGTACTTC	CASRRLAGRETQYF
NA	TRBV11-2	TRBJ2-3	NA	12	TGTGCCAGCAGCTTCTTTCCAGATACGCAGTATTTT	CASSFFPDTQYF
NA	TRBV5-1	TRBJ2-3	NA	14	TGCGCCAGCCGAAGGACAGAGGGTACAGATACGCAGTATTTT	CASRRTEGTDTQYF
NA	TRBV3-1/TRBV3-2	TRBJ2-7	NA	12	TGTGCCAGCAGCCAAGGGTCCGGCGAGCAGTACTTC	CASSQGSGEQYF
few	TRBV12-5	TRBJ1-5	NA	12	TGTGCTAGTCGCAGGGGCGCAGAGCCCCAGCATTTT	CASRRGAEPQHF
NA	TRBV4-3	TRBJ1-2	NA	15	TGCGCCAGCAGCCAAGAAAGCCAGGGTGTCGGTGGCTACACCTTC	CASSQESQGVGGYTF
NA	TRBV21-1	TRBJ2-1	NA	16	TGTGCCAGCAGCAATGGGAAAAGCGGGGGTCACAATGAGCAGTTCTTC	CASSNGKSGGHNEQFF
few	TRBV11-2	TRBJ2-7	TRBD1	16	TGTGCCAGCAGCTTAGATCCGGGACAGGGAGGCAAAGATCGGTACTTC	CASSLDPGQGGKDRYF
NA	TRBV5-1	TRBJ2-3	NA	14	TGCGCCAGCAGCTTGGTGGTGTTAGCAGATACGCAGTATTTT	CASSLVVLADTQYF
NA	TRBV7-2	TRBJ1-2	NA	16	TGTGCCAGCAGCCCCCGAGGCACAACGGGGGACTATGGCTACACCTTC	CASSPRGTTGDYGYTF
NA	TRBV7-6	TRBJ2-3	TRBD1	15	TGTGCCAGCAGCTCGGGACAGGGGGTGACAGATACGCAGTATTTT	CASSSGQGVTDTQYF
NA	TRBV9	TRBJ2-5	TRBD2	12	TGTGCCAGCAGCGGCGGGGGAGAGACCCAGTACTTC	CASSGGGETQYF
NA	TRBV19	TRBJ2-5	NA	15	TGTGCCAGTAGTAATTTAAGACTGGATTGGGAGACCCAGTACTTC	CASSNLRLDWETQYF
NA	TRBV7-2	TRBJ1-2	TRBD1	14	TGTGCCAGCAGCTTAATGACAGGGGAGGCTGGCTACACCTTC	CASSLMTGEAGYTF